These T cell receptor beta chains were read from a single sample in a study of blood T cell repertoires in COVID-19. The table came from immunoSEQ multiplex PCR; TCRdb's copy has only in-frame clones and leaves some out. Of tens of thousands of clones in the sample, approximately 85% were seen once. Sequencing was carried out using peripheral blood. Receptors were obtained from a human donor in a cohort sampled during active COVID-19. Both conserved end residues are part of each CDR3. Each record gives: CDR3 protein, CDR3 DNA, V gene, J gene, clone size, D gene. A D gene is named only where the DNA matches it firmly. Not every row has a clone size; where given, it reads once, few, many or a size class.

CDR3aa: CASSLWSGDNSPLHF
CDR3nt: TGTGCCAGCAGCTTGTGGTCCGGGGATAATTCACCCCTCCACTTT
v_gene: TRBV5-8
j_gene: TRBJ1-6
abundance: NA
d_gene: NA

CDR3aa: CASSQDGVGNYGYTF
CDR3nt: TGTGCCAGCAGCCAAGACGGGGTAGGGAACTATGGCTACACCTTC
v_gene: TRBV4-2
j_gene: TRBJ1-2
abundance: NA
d_gene: NA

CDR3aa: CASSAPGLAGREQFF
CDR3nt: TGCGCCAGCAGCGCCCCGGGACTAGCGGGTCGAGAGCAGTTCTTC
v_gene: TRBV5-1
j_gene: TRBJ2-1
abundance: once
d_gene: TRBD2

CDR3aa: CASSVSGIGGNSPLHF
CDR3nt: TGCGCCAGCAGCGTTTCCGGCATAGGGGGTAATTCACCCCTCCACTTT
v_gene: TRBV5-1
j_gene: TRBJ1-6
abundance: NA
d_gene: NA

CDR3aa: CATSDSDSYEQYF
CDR3nt: TGTGCCACCAGTGATTCGGACAGCTACGAGCAGTACTTC
v_gene: TRBV24-1
j_gene: TRBJ2-7
abundance: medium-sized
d_gene: NA

CDR3aa: CASSLSRGLQETQYF
CDR3nt: TGCGCCAGCAGCTTGTCCAGGGGGCTACAAGAGACCCAGTACTTC
v_gene: TRBV5-1
j_gene: TRBJ2-5
abundance: few
d_gene: TRBD1

CDR3aa: CASSPPGQGADTQYF
CDR3nt: TGTGCCAGCAGCCCGCCGGGACAGGGGGCAGATACGCAGTATTTT
v_gene: TRBV11-1
j_gene: TRBJ2-3
abundance: NA
d_gene: TRBD1

CDR3aa: CASSGGQGPQYF
CDR3nt: TGTGCCAGCAGCGGGGGACAGGGGCCGCAGTACTTC
v_gene: TRBV7-3
j_gene: TRBJ2-7
abundance: NA
d_gene: TRBD1

CDR3aa: CASSPSTSGGATQYF
CDR3nt: TGTGCCAGCAGCCCCAGCACTAGCGGGGGGGCTACGCAGTATTTT
v_gene: TRBV3-1/TRBV3-2
j_gene: TRBJ2-3
abundance: NA
d_gene: TRBD2

CDR3aa: CASSPRTEYTDTQYF
CDR3nt: TGCGCCAGCAGCCCGAGGACAGAGTACACAGATACGCAGTATTTT
v_gene: TRBV4-3
j_gene: TRBJ2-3
abundance: NA
d_gene: NA

CDR3aa: CASSFGQGEKLFF
CDR3nt: TGCGCCAGCAGCTTCGGACAGGGTGAAAAACTGTTTTTT
v_gene: TRBV5-1
j_gene: TRBJ1-4
abundance: NA
d_gene: TRBD1

CDR3aa: CASSGGAGQGRNQPQHF
CDR3nt: TGTGCCAGCAGCGGCGGTGCCGGACAGGGGCGGAATCAGCCCCAGCATTTT
v_gene: TRBV28
j_gene: TRBJ1-5
abundance: NA
d_gene: TRBD1

CDR3aa: CASSIGRGDEQYF
CDR3nt: TGTGCCAGTAGTATCGGCAGGGGCGACGAGCAGTACTTC
v_gene: TRBV19
j_gene: TRBJ2-7
abundance: NA
d_gene: NA

CDR3aa: CASSQGGGLHYEQYF
CDR3nt: TGTGCCAGCAGCCAAGGGGGGGGACTCCACTACGAGCAGTACTTC
v_gene: TRBV14
j_gene: TRBJ2-7
abundance: NA
d_gene: TRBD2

CDR3aa: CASSALGQDFLYGYTF
CDR3nt: TGTGCCAGCAGTGCCCTAGGACAGGACTTTCTCTATGGCTACACCTTC
v_gene: TRBV25-1
j_gene: TRBJ1-2
abundance: many
d_gene: TRBD1

CDR3aa: CASSQGPGQGDEQYF
CDR3nt: TGCGCCAGCAGCCAAGGGCCGGGACAGGGAGACGAGCAGTACTTC
v_gene: TRBV4-1
j_gene: TRBJ2-7
abundance: few
d_gene: TRBD1

CDR3aa: CASKEDYTDTQYF
CDR3nt: TGTGCCAGCAAGGAAGACTACACAGATACGCAGTATTTT
v_gene: TRBV28
j_gene: TRBJ2-3
abundance: NA
d_gene: NA

CDR3aa: CASSPKGQANTGELFF
CDR3nt: TGCGCCAGCAGCCCAAAAGGACAGGCGAACACCGGGGAGCTGTTTTTT
v_gene: TRBV5-1
j_gene: TRBJ2-2
abundance: NA
d_gene: TRBD1

CDR3aa: CASSLDRMVNSPLHF
CDR3nt: TGTGCCAGCTCCCTCGACAGGATGGTTAATTCACCCCTCCACTTT
v_gene: TRBV18
j_gene: TRBJ1-6
abundance: NA
d_gene: NA

CDR3aa: CASSPAGSLGSYEQYF
CDR3nt: TGTGCCAGCAGCCCGGCGGGGAGTTTGGGCTCCTACGAGCAGTACTTC
v_gene: TRBV7-9
j_gene: TRBJ2-7
abundance: NA
d_gene: NA

CDR3aa: CASSLRGYSNQPQHF
CDR3nt: TGTGCCAGCAGCTTGAGGGGATACAGCAATCAGCCCCAGCATTTT
v_gene: TRBV5-8
j_gene: TRBJ1-5
abundance: NA
d_gene: NA

CDR3aa: CASSDSVNTEAFF
CDR3nt: TGTGCCAGTAGTGACTCCGTGAACACTGAAGCTTTCTTT
v_gene: TRBV19
j_gene: TRBJ1-1
abundance: NA
d_gene: NA

CDR3aa: CASSQATSGGPDTQYF
CDR3nt: TGTGCCAGCAGCCAAGCGACTAGCGGGGGGCCGGATACGCAGTATTTT
v_gene: TRBV4-2
j_gene: TRBJ2-3
abundance: few
d_gene: TRBD2

CDR3aa: CASSSGLAGGNEQFF
CDR3nt: TGTGCCAGTAGTTCGGGACTAGCGGGGGGGAATGAGCAGTTCTTC
v_gene: TRBV19
j_gene: TRBJ2-1
abundance: NA
d_gene: TRBD2

CDR3aa: CASSRLGAGGRETQYF
CDR3nt: TGCGCCAGCAGCCGCCTAGGCGCGGGGGGGCGAGAGACCCAGTACTTC
v_gene: TRBV5-1
j_gene: TRBJ2-5
abundance: few
d_gene: TRBD2

CDR3aa: CAAGRAYQPQHF
CDR3nt: TGTGCCGCGGGGAGGGCGTATCAGCCCCAGCATTTT
v_gene: TRBV27
j_gene: TRBJ1-5
abundance: NA
d_gene: NA

CDR3aa: CASSDRVQYADTQYF
CDR3nt: TGTGCCAGCAGCGACAGGGTACAGTATGCAGATACGCAGTATTTT
v_gene: TRBV2
j_gene: TRBJ2-3
abundance: NA
d_gene: TRBD1

CDR3aa: CASSQSPGGRGWTDTQYF
CDR3nt: TGTGCCAGCAGCCAGTCACCTGGGGGCCGCGGGTGGACAGATACGCAGTATTTT
v_gene: TRBV3-1/TRBV3-2
j_gene: TRBJ2-3
abundance: NA
d_gene: NA

CDR3aa: CASRPGQMNTGELFF
CDR3nt: TGTGCCAGCAGACCGGGACAGATGAACACCGGGGAGCTGTTTTTT
v_gene: TRBV6-5
j_gene: TRBJ2-2
abundance: NA
d_gene: TRBD1

CDR3aa: CASSGGAQNYGYTF
CDR3nt: TGCGCCAGCTCTGGGGGGGCGCAAAACTATGGCTACACCTTC
v_gene: TRBV4-3
j_gene: TRBJ1-2
abundance: NA
d_gene: NA

CDR3aa: CASSSGQLLSGYF
CDR3nt: TGTGCCAGCAGTTCGGGACAGCTATTATCGGGGTATTTT
v_gene: TRBV12-3/TRBV12-4
j_gene: TRBJ2-3
abundance: once
d_gene: TRBD1

CDR3aa: CASSYSQGEGGEQYF
CDR3nt: TGTGCCAGCAGTTACTCTCAAGGGGAGGGCGGCGAGCAGTACTTC
v_gene: TRBV6-5
j_gene: TRBJ2-7
abundance: NA
d_gene: TRBD2

CDR3aa: CASSQELDRGTYEQYF
CDR3nt: TGTGCCAGCAGCCAAGAACTCGACAGGGGAACCTACGAGCAGTACTTC
v_gene: TRBV4-2
j_gene: TRBJ2-7
abundance: NA
d_gene: TRBD1

CDR3aa: CASSQEKGSEQYF
CDR3nt: TGCGCCAGCAGCCAAGAAAAAGGGAGCGAGCAGTACTTC
v_gene: TRBV4-3
j_gene: TRBJ2-7
abundance: NA
d_gene: NA

CDR3aa: CASNIIGGADYGYTF
CDR3nt: TGTGCCAGTAATATCATCGGGGGGGCGGACTATGGCTACACCTTC
v_gene: TRBV19
j_gene: TRBJ1-2
abundance: NA
d_gene: NA

CDR3aa: CASSGQGAGGYTF
CDR3nt: TGCGCCAGCAGTGGACAGGGGGCGGGTGGCTACACCTTC
v_gene: TRBV10-1
j_gene: TRBJ1-2
abundance: NA
d_gene: TRBD1

CDR3aa: CASSLAAGVAKNIQYF
CDR3nt: TGTGCCAGCAGCTTGGCGGCAGGGGTTGCCAAAAACATTCAGTACTTC
v_gene: TRBV5-6
j_gene: TRBJ2-4
abundance: NA
d_gene: NA

CDR3aa: CASRLAGGQETQYF
CDR3nt: TGTGCCAGCAGACTAGCGGGGGGGCAAGAGACCCAGTACTTC
v_gene: TRBV28
j_gene: TRBJ2-5
abundance: NA
d_gene: TRBD2

CDR3aa: CASRPPGLAGGGSYEQYF
CDR3nt: TGTGCCAGCAGACCCCCGGGACTAGCGGGGGGGGGCTCCTACGAGCAGTACTTC
v_gene: TRBV28
j_gene: TRBJ2-7
abundance: NA
d_gene: TRBD2

CDR3aa: CASSLGQREDEQFF
CDR3nt: TGCGCCAGCAGCTTGGGACAGCGAGAGGATGAGCAGTTCTTC
v_gene: TRBV5-1
j_gene: TRBJ2-1
abundance: NA
d_gene: NA

CDR3aa: CASSPYPRGSYNEQFF
CDR3nt: TGTGCCAGCAGCCCCTATCCGCGGGGTTCTTACAATGAGCAGTTCTTC
v_gene: TRBV3-1/TRBV3-2
j_gene: TRBJ2-1
abundance: NA
d_gene: NA

CDR3aa: CASSTPGRKETQYF
CDR3nt: TGTGCCAGCAGTACCCCGGGGAGGAAAGAGACCCAGTACTTC
v_gene: TRBV6-6
j_gene: TRBJ2-5
abundance: NA
d_gene: NA

CDR3aa: CASSPQGGNQPQHF
CDR3nt: TGTGCCAGCTCACCTCAGGGTGGCAATCAGCCCCAGCATTTT
v_gene: TRBV18
j_gene: TRBJ1-5
abundance: NA
d_gene: NA

CDR3aa: CASSLDGGGLGTDTQYF
CDR3nt: TGTGCCAGCAGCTTGGACGGGGGGGGCCTCGGCACAGATACGCAGTATTTT
v_gene: TRBV7-9
j_gene: TRBJ2-3
abundance: NA
d_gene: TRBD2

CDR3aa: CASRGTGGNGYTF
CDR3nt: TGTGCCAGCAGGGGGACAGGGGGGAATGGCTACACCTTC
v_gene: TRBV6-5
j_gene: TRBJ1-2
abundance: NA
d_gene: TRBD1

CDR3aa: CASSISLGGTGAYEQYF
CDR3nt: TGTGCCAGTAGTATAAGCCTCGGGGGGACCGGCGCCTACGAGCAGTACTTC
v_gene: TRBV19
j_gene: TRBJ2-7
abundance: NA
d_gene: TRBD2

CDR3aa: CASSQDRRGGQFF
CDR3nt: TGTGCCAGCAGCCAAGACCGCAGGGGTGGGCAGTTCTTC
v_gene: TRBV3-1/TRBV3-2
j_gene: TRBJ2-1
abundance: NA
d_gene: NA

CDR3aa: CASSTRGYQETQYF
CDR3nt: TGTGCCAGCAGCACCAGGGGCTACCAAGAGACCCAGTACTTC
v_gene: TRBV7-2
j_gene: TRBJ2-5
abundance: NA
d_gene: NA

CDR3aa: CASSYIPGQIGVKTQYF
CDR3nt: TGTGCCAGCAGTTATATACCCGGACAAATTGGTGTGAAGACCCAGTACTTC
v_gene: TRBV28
j_gene: TRBJ2-5
abundance: NA
d_gene: NA